This entry is about one TCR beta chain. Its antigen remains unknown. Germline CDR1 and CDR2: LNHDA and SQIVND (reference sequence). This CDR3 comprises 16 residues. V gave up 0 bases and J gave up 4 bases; unmatched junction bases: 5. This sample stems from a study of PD-1 blockade in classical Hodgkin lymphoma. Study-level findings and limits: Complete responders' diversity at baseline resembled that of newly diagnosed patients. Patients excluded were those beginning nivolumab under 1 year after ASCT.

TCRdb's table, derived via immunoSEQ multiplex PCR, lists solely in-frame clones and lacks some. The table has approximately 34,000 clones, approximately 82% seen once; the top ten hold roughly 15%. Every patient was affected by relapse after autologous stem cell transplantation, while exposure to brentuximab vedotin was not uniform. Sequences were derived from peripheral blood mononuclear cells (PBMCs), sampled before the second cycle of nivolumab. The source of this sequence is a human donor with classical Hodgkin lymphoma. The chain recombines TRBV19 with TRBJ2-1, with 8 positions matching TRBD1. CDR3 loop: CASSIDLRQGYNEQFF. The CDR3 coding sequence is TGTGCCAGTAGTATAGATCTAAGACAGGGGTACAATGAGCAGTTCTTC.